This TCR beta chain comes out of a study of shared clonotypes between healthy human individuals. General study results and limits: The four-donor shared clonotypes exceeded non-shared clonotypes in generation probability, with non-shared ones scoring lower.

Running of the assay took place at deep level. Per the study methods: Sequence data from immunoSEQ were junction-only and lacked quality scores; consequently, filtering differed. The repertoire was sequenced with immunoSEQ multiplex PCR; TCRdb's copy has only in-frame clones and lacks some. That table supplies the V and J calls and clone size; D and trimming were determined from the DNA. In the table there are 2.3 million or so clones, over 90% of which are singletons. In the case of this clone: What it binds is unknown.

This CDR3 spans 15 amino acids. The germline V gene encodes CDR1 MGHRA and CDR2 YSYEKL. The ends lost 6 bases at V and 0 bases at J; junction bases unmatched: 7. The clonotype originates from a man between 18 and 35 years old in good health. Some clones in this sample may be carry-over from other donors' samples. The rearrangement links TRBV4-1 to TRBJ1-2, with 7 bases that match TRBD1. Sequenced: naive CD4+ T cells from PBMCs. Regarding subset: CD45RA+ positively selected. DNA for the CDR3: TGCGCCAGCAGGACTCCGGGACAGACTAACTATGGCTACACCTTC. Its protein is CASRTPGQTNYGYTF.